These 24 T cell receptor beta chains share one sample of origin, sequenced in a study of Tregs in tolerant kidney transplant recipients. Mixed chimerism was transient after nonmyeloablative marrow transplants from related graft donors. Sequenced by immunoSEQ multiplex PCR; TCRdb stores in-frame clones only, minus some. The ten top clones account for under 5%, within a sample of roughly 25,000 clones. The sample consisted of CD4+ T cells from blood (PBMCs), taken 6 months after the transplant. Every receptor here comes from a human patient who received a combined kidney and bone marrow transplant. Some T cells may have originated in the graft donor.

As concerns this clone: The CDR3 is cut off 3 residues early in the read; its end comes from the germline J gene. V and J are TRBV5-1 and TRBJ1-4; the D gene is possibly TRBD1 (6 bases). V dropped 0 bases and J dropped 8 bases, with 11 bases sitting between them. The CDR3 totals 14 residues. Germline lookup yields CDR1 SGHRS and CDR2 YFSETQ. The chain's CDR3 is CASSLGRGNEKLFF. The DNA read from the CDR3 is TGCGCCAGCAGCTTGGGGAGGGGGAACGAAAAA.

Comment on this clone: With the read ending 3 residues before the CDR3 end, the germline J gene is used to fill in that end. This chain uses TRBV10-1 with TRBJ1-2; D is perhaps TRBD1 (6 bases). The CDR3 extends over 13 amino acids. Trimming took off 4 bases at V and 4 bases at J, with 10 bases between the two ends. Per the germline V gene, CDR1 is WNHNN and CDR2 is SYGVQD (reference sequence). The CDR3 sequence: CASSGQDGYGYTF. The DNA read from the CDR3 is TGCGCCAGCAGTGGACAGGATGGCTATGGC.

As regards this clone: The read ends 3 residues shy of where the CDR3 ends; the end is completed using the germline J gene. This rearrangement joins TRBV30 to TRBJ1-2, with D hard to call. Trimming left V 1 base short and J 6 bases short, with 18 bases between. This CDR3 spans 15 amino acids. Germline V gene sequence: CDR1 GTSNPN, CDR2 SVGIG (reference sequence). The DNA read from the CDR3 is TGTGCCTGGAGTGATCCCAGGAATCCATGGGATGGC. Amino acid sequence: CAWSDPRNPWDG. From start to end, the CDR3 is CAWSDPRNPWDGYTF. The full variable domain, completed using reference TRBV30 and TRBJ1-2, is SQTIHQWPATLVQPVGSPLSLECTVEGTSNPNLYWYRQAAGRGLQLLFYSVGIGQISSEVPQNLSASRPQDRQFILSSKKLLLSDSGFYLCAWSDPRNPWDGYTFGSGTRLTVV.

Considering frequency, this clone is medium-sized. The CDR3 end lies 3 residues beyond the end of the read and is filled in from the germline J gene. V is TRBV20-1 and J is TRBJ1-2; tentative D call: TRBD1 (5 bases). This CDR3 is 14 amino acids long. CDR1 and CDR2 from the germline V gene are DFQATT and SNEGSKA (reference sequence). V was shortened by 7 bases and J by 0 bases, with 15 bases between the two germline ends. The DNA read from the CDR3 is TGCAGTGTCAAAGCACAGGCCTCTAACTATGGC. As protein: CSVKAQASNYG. The entire CDR3 reads CSVKAQASNYGYTF.

Comment on this clone: The CDR3 is cut off 3 residues early in the read; its end comes from the germline J gene. The rearrangement joins TRBV29-1 to TRBJ1-3; weak D call: TRBD1 (5 bases). CDR3 length: 14 residues. Germline-derived CDR1 and CDR2 are SQVTM and ANQGSEA. The V and J ends lost 4 bases and 1 base respectively, with 11 bases between them. Incomplete CDR3 DNA: TGCAGCGTTGGGGGGGGGATTTCTGGAAACACC. It is translated as CSVGGGISGNT. The full CDR3 protein is CSVGGGISGNTIYF.

Worth noting for this clone: The CDR3 end lies 3 residues beyond the end of the read and is filled in from the germline J gene. This chain links TRBV5-1 with TRBJ1-5, with TRBD1 matching 7 bases. The CDR3 is made up of 15 amino acids. V was clipped by 0 bases and J by 4 bases; unmatched bases: 4. Germline assignment: CDR1 SGHRS and CDR2 YFSETQ. The covered CDR3 bases are TGCGCCAGCAGCTTGGAAGGGACAGCTAATCAGCCC. Translated, it gives CASSLEGTANQP. The entire CDR3 protein is CASSLEGTANQPQHF.

Concerning this clone itself: With the read ending 3 residues before the CDR3 end, the germline J gene is used to fill in that end. V is TRBV10-2 and J is TRBJ2-1, with TRBD1 matching 8 bases. CDR1 is WSHSY, CDR2 SAAADI, per germline. The CDR3 spans 12 residues. Germline trimming cut 5 bases from V and 9 bases from J; bases unmatched to any gene: 3. The CDR3 bases that were read are TGCGCCAGCAGTTCAACAGGGGGTGAG. Residues: CASSSTGGE. The full CDR3 sequence reads CASSSTGGEQFF.

On this clone itself: The read gets to within 3 residues of the CDR3 end, and the germline J gene fills in the rest. The chain recombines TRBV6-1 with TRBJ2-5; perhaps TRBD2 as D (6 bases). The V end was cut by 4 bases, the J end by 5 bases, with 20 bases between. In germline, CDR1 is MNHNS, CDR2 SASEGT. The CDR3 covers 16 residues. The covered CDR3 bases are TGTGCCAGCAGTGCTCCCGGGACGCCCCGGGGGGAGACC. Its translation is CASSAPGTPRGET. The whole CDR3 protein is CASSAPGTPRGETQYF.

In regard to this clone: The CDR3 end falls 3 residues outside the read, so it is completed with the germline J gene. The chain joins TRBV11-2 to TRBJ2-3; 8 nucleotides line up with TRBD1. Germline loops: CDR1 SGHAT, CDR2 FQNNGV. The CDR3 has 15 amino acids. Trimming took 7 bases from V and 1 from J; bases not matched to a gene: 7. The CDR3 protein is CASNHGTGGTDTQYF. The CDR3 DNA, read in part, is TGTGCCAGCAACCACGGGACAGGCGGCACAGATACG. Filled out from reference TRBV11-2 and TRBJ2-3, the complete variable domain reads EAGVAQSPRYKIIEKRQSVAFWCNPISGHATLYWYQQILGQGPKLLIQFQNNGVVDDSQLPKDRFSAERLKGVDSTLKIQPAKLEDSAVYLCASNHGTGGTDTQYFGPGTRLTVL.

To note about this clone: With the read ending 3 residues before the CDR3 end, the germline J gene is used to fill in that end. The V call is TRBV10-3, the J call TRBJ2-5; D not resolved. Germline V gives CDR1 ENHRY, CDR2 SYGVKD. The CDR3 is made up of 12 amino acids. Trimming pared 7 bases from V and 3 bases from J, leaving 9 bases between. The sequenced part of the CDR3 DNA is TGTGCCATCAAGGGCCAGGAAGAGACC. This sequence encodes CAIKGQEET. The entire CDR3 is CAIKGQEETQYF.

On this clone: The read terminates 3 residues before the CDR3 end, so the remaining end is supplied by the germline J gene. The genes are TRBV20-1 and TRBJ2-7; 8 bases fit TRBD2. The germline CDR1 and CDR2 sequences are DFQATT and SNEGSKA (reference sequence). J was trimmed by 3 bases and V by 3 bases; bases with no gene match: 10. The CDR3 is made up of 15 amino acids. The sequenced CDR3 bases are TGCAGTGCTAGGGAACACGGGAGGGGATACTACGAG. Its protein is CSAREHGRGYYE. The full-length CDR3 reads as CSAREHGRGYYEQYF.

Comment on this clone: The missing CDR3 end, 3 residues past where the read stops, is filled in from the germline J gene. The rearrangement joins TRBV5-5 to TRBJ2-7, with 9 bases matching TRBD1. Germline V gene lookup returns CDR1 SGHKS and CDR2 YYEKEE (reference sequence). The CDR3 loop spans 14 amino acids. V lost 2 bases to trimming and J lost 3 bases; unmatched junction nucleotides: 3. This CDR3 reads CASSFRDRDYEQYF. Partial CDR3 DNA: TGTGCCAGCAGCTTCCGGGACAGGGACTACGAG.

Remarks on this clone: The CDR3 end lies 3 residues beyond the end of the read and is filled in from the germline J gene. This chain joins TRBV5-1 and TRBJ1-2, with 8 bases fitting TRBD1. The germline CDR1 and CDR2 sequences are SGHRS and YFSETQ. With 1 base clipped from V and 3 bases from J, the junction kept 5 bases outside the gene matches. The CDR3 loop spans 15 amino acids. The CDR3 bases that were read are TGCGCCAGCAGCTTGTTTCAGGGGGCCCACTATGGC. This translates into CASSLFQGAHYG. The entire CDR3 sequence reads CASSLFQGAHYGYTF.

For this clone: The CDR3 is cut off 3 residues early in the read; its end comes from the germline J gene. The chain uses TRBV6-1 and TRBJ2-3; 11 bases agree with TRBD2. In germline, CDR1 is MNHNS, CDR2 SASEGT. Trimming cost V 1 base and J 0 bases; bases outside gene matches: 0. The CDR3 is 16 amino acids. CDR3 amino acids: CASSEGLAGSTDTQYF. The covered CDR3 bases are TGTGCCAGCAGTGAAGGACTAGCGGGGAGCACAGATACG.

This clone is medium-sized by frequency. The CDR3 protein is CASSQARGSYNEQFF. The DNA read from the CDR3 is TGTGCCAGCAGCCAAGCGCGGGGGTCCTACAATGAG. The chain couples TRBV3-1 (or the pseudogene TRBV3-2) to TRBJ2-1; 7 nucleotides match TRBD2. The observed sequence ends 3 residues before the CDR3 terminus, with the missing tail filled in from the germline J gene. The CDR3 runs to 15 residues. With V trimmed by 1 base and J by 1 base, 1 base remained unmatched. The germline gives CDR1 LGHDT, CDR2 YNNKEL (reference sequence).

With respect to this clone: The sequence runs out 3 residues before the end of the CDR3; the remainder is reconstructed from the germline J gene. V is TRBV6-2 or TRBV6-3 and J is TRBJ2-5; D may correspond to TRBD1 or TRBD2 (5 bases each). The germline V gene has CDR1 MNHEY and CDR2 SVGEGT. V lost 4 bases, J lost 7 bases, and 13 bases lay in between. CDR3 length: 13 amino acids. The CDR3 loop reads CASSSPGSATQYF. The sequenced part of the CDR3 DNA is TGTGCCAGCAGTTCCCCAGGGAGTGCGACC.

CDR3: CASSLSRIPGNYGYTF. The CDR3 bases that were read are TGTGCCAGCAGCTTATCCCGGATTCCGGGGAACTATGGC. The rearrangement uses TRBV7-6 and TRBJ1-2; D call uncertain. The CDR3 goes on 3 residues after the read ends, and that part is filled in from the germline J gene. This CDR3 comprises 16 residues. Per the germline V gene, CDR1 is SGHVS and CDR2 is FNYEAQ. V was trimmed by 2 bases and J by 2 bases, leaving 15 bases between them.

Concerning this clone itself: With the read ending 3 residues before the CDR3 end, the germline J gene is used to fill in that end. V and J are TRBV18 and TRBJ2-7; 12 nucleotides align to TRBD2. CDR3 length: 14 residues. V was clipped by 3 bases and J by 6 bases; unmatched bases: 3. The germline CDR1 and CDR2 sequences are KGHSH and LQKENI. The sequenced part of the CDR3 DNA is TGTGCCAGCTCACCGTCACTAGCGGGAGGCGAG. Translated, it gives CASSPSLAGGE. Given in full, the CDR3 is CASSPSLAGGEQYF.

Worth noting for this clone: Coverage ceases 3 residues before the CDR3 finishes, and the germline J gene fills in the end. V and J are TRBV24-1 and TRBJ2-7; the match to TRBD1 covers 7 bases. The CDR3 is 14 amino acids. Germline V gene lookup returns CDR1 KGHDR and CDR2 SFDVKD. V dropped 3 bases and J dropped 3; count of bases not matched to a gene: 4. The CDR3: CATSDTSGGYEQYF. The DNA read from the CDR3 is TGTGCCACCAGTGATACCTCAGGGGGCTACGAG.

A word on this clone: Read sequence stops 3 residues before the CDR3 end, and the germline J gene provides the missing end. This chain uses TRBV20-1 with TRBJ2-3; no clear D. In germline, CDR1 is DFQATT, CDR2 SNEGSKA (reference sequence). The CDR3 length is 11 residues. With 3 bases removed from V and 6 bases from J, the gap between germline ends came to 7 bases. CDR3 bases read: TGCAGTGCTAGCCCCATGGATACG. Its translation is CSASPMDT. The CDR3 reads in full as CSASPMDTQYF.

For this clone: The read falls 3 residues short of the CDR3 end, and the missing part is taken from the germline J gene. The rearrangement uses TRBV20-1 and TRBJ2-7; unclear D gene. The CDR3 has 14 residues. CDR1 DFQATT and CDR2 SNEGSKA come from the germline V gene (reference sequence). Trimming took off 0 bases at V and 3 bases at J, with 12 bases between the two ends. The CDR3 bases that were read are TGCAGTGCTAGAGAGTCGGCGGCTGACTACGAG. This sequence encodes CSARESAADYE. The CDR3 in its entirety is CSARESAADYEQYF.

With respect to this clone: The read ends 3 residues shy of where the CDR3 ends; the end is completed using the germline J gene. The chain uses TRBV5-4 and TRBJ2-2, with a possible D match to TRBD1 (5 bases). V was shortened by 4 bases and J by 10 bases, with 14 bases between the two germline ends. Per germline, CDR1 SGHNT and CDR2 YYREEE (reference sequence). CDR3 length equals 13 residues. This CDR3 is CASSQGPGLELFF. CDR3 bases read: TGTGCCAGCAGCCAAGGGCCAGGGCTGGAG.

On this clone: Coverage ceases 3 residues before the CDR3 finishes, and the germline J gene fills in the end. The chain is built from TRBV5-1 and TRBJ2-5; 7 nucleotides align to TRBD1. The CDR3 extends over 13 amino acids. In germline, CDR1 is SGHRS, CDR2 YFSETQ. The trim removed 4 bases at V and 5 bases at J, leaving 5 bases unmatched. CDR3 sequence: CASSQGQQETQYF. The covered CDR3 bases are TGCGCCAGCAGCCAGGGACAGCAGGAGACC.

A remark on this clone: The read terminates 3 residues before the CDR3 end, so the remaining end is supplied by the germline J gene. The rearrangement joins TRBV11-2 to TRBJ1-1, with D perhaps matching TRBD1 (5 bases). Germline V gene lookup returns CDR1 SGHAT and CDR2 FQNNGV. With 5 bases removed from V and 5 bases from J, the gap between germline ends came to 18 bases. This CDR3 region has 15 residues. The CDR3 here is CASSRGLREGTEAFF. The CDR3 DNA, read in part, is TGTGCCAGCAGCAGGGGCTTAAGGGAGGGTACTGAA.